The 21 T cell receptor beta chains listed next were all sequenced from one sample in a study of response to subunit inactivated influenza vaccine. TCRdb re-derived calls from the RT-PCR reads in MiXCR, one entry per CDR3 protein. Of more than 500,000 distinct CDR3 sequences in the sample, 10% to 12% are singletons; the top ten hold 11%. These data were also reused for a study on T cells expressing NK-cell markers. In that study: As the method of synthesis, 5'RACE template switching with UMIs yielded TCR beta cDNA.

Here the sequenced sample was PBMCs from blood, taken on the day of vaccination. These receptors came from a man between 45 and 60 years old who received an inactivated influenza vaccine.

This chain joins TRBV5-6 and TRBJ2-1; possibly TRBD1 for D (5 bases). CDR1 SGHDT and CDR2 YYEEEE come from the germline V gene. Trimming took 1 base from V and 8 from J, leaving 7 bases between them. There are 12 residues in the CDR3. CDR3 sequence: CASSLQGDEQFF. The CDR3 DNA follows: TGTGCCAGCAGCTTGCAGGGCGATGAGCAGTTCTTC.

The V gene is TRBV3-1, the J gene TRBJ2-6; D possibly corresponds to TRBD2 (5 bases). The CDR3 has 21 residues. V shed 1 base and J shed 1 base, with 23 bases lying between them. Germline assignment: CDR1 LGHDT and CDR2 YNNKEL (reference sequence). In DNA, the CDR3 is TGTGCCAGCAGCCAAGGCTATAAGTGGGGTAGCGACTCTTCTGGGGCCAACGTCCTGACTTTC. Encoded protein: CASSQGYKWGSDSSGANVLTF. Full variable domain (rest looked up from reference TRBV3-1 and TRBJ2-6): DTAVSQTPKYLVTQMGNDKSIKCEQNLGHDTMYWYKQDSKKFLKIMFSYNNKELIINETVPNRFSPKSPDKAHLNLHINSLELGDSAVYFCASSQGYKWGSDSSGANVLTFGAGSRLTVL.

The sample holds a few counts of this clonotype. The J gene is TRBJ2-3, the V gene TRBV20-1; TRBD2 matches at 10 bases. CDR3 length: 15 amino acids. The germline gives CDR1 DFQATT, CDR2 SNEGSKA (reference sequence). J gave up 5 bases and V 0 bases, and 5 bases lay outside the gene matches. The CDR3 sequence is CSARDPASGRDTQYF. In DNA, the CDR3 is TGCAGTGCTAGAGATCCAGCTAGCGGGAGAGATACGCAGTATTTT.

The V call is TRBV7-2, the J call TRBJ2-3; a possible D gene is TRBD2 (7 bases). With 0 bases removed from V and 4 bases from J, the gap between germline ends came to 11 bases. CDR3 size: 15 residues. Per the germline V gene, CDR1 is SGHTA and CDR2 is FQGNSA. CDR3 region: CASSLAGGQADTQYF. CDR3 bases: TGTGCCAGCAGCTTAGCCGGGGGGCAAGCAGATACGCAGTATTTT.

This clonotype was seen repeatedly, ten times or more. CDR3 residues: CASSLGTFPFTPGELFF. CDR3 DNA: TGTGCCAGCAGTTTGGGCACTTTCCCCTTCACACCCGGGGAGCTGTTTTTT. V gene TRBV28 combines with J gene TRBJ2-2, with D hard to call. The germline V gene has CDR1 MDHEN and CDR2 SYDVKM. This CDR3 has 17 residues. Trimming removed 3 bases from V and 6 bases from J, with 20 bases in between.

The chain combines TRBV7-2 with TRBJ2-2, with D maybe TRBD2 (5 bases). CDR1 SGHTA and CDR2 FQGNSA come from the germline V gene. V lost 7 bases to trimming and J lost 3 bases, with 12 bases between them. The CDR3 has 14 amino acids. CDR3 sequence reads: CASTGLLYTGELFF. In nucleotides, the CDR3 is TGTGCCAGCACAGGACTCCTATACACCGGGGAGCTGTTTTTT.

This chain uses TRBV4-3 with TRBJ1-4; TRBD1 might be the D (5 bases). Trimming left V 1 base short and J 8 bases short, with 14 bases between. The CDR3 is 15 residues long. Germline CDR1 and CDR2: LGHNA and YSLEER. CDR3 sequence: CASSQVMGGREKLFF. The DNA of the CDR3 is TGCGCCAGCAGCCAAGTAATGGGGGGACGGGAAAAACTGTTTTTT.

This clonotype appeared a few times. The chain uses TRBV21-1 and TRBJ2-2; whether TRBD1, the table's D call, matches the DNA was not checked. TRBV21-1 is labeled a pseudogene. The CDR3 is 18 amino acids. CDR3 sequence reads: CASSKAGVGGTNTGELFF. The DNA for the CDR3 is TGTGCCAGCAGCAAAGCGGGCGTCGGGGGAACGAACACCGGGGAGCTGTTTTTT.

The genes are TRBV18 and TRBJ2-5; D not certain. V was shortened by 0 bases and J by 3 bases, with 5 bases between the two germline ends. Germline-derived CDR1 and CDR2 are KGHSH and LQKENI. This CDR3 spans 13 amino acids. The CDR3 nucleotides are TGTGCCAGCTCACCACCGGCAAAAGAGACCCAGTACTTC. The encoded protein is CASSPPAKETQYF.

At least ten counts were recorded for this clonotype. This chain links TRBV4-2 with TRBJ2-3; the match to TRBD2 covers 10 bases. The ends lost 4 bases at V and 3 bases at J; junction bases unmatched: 10. Germline CDR1 and CDR2: LGHNA and YNFKEQ. This CDR3 is 17 amino acids long. As DNA, the CDR3 is TGTGCCAGCAGCCGTAGTGGACCGGGACTAGCGACAGATACGCAGTATTTT. This gives the protein CASSRSGPGLATDTQYF.

This clonotype was picked up a small number of times. The rearrangement links TRBV6-6 to TRBJ1-5, with D uncertain. Trimming removed 7 bases from V and 1 base from J, with 5 bases in between. Germline CDR1 reads MNHNY; CDR2 reads SVGAGI (reference sequence). The CDR3 length is 12 residues. The CDR3 region is CASMLSNQPQHF. Here the CDR3 DNA reads TGTGCCAGCATGTTAAGCAATCAGCCCCAGCATTTT.

The chain links TRBV23-1 to TRBJ1-1; D not certain. TRBV23-1 is an ORF, with its function uncertain. Between the trimmed V and J ends, which lost 0 bases and 5 bases, there was a span of 4 bases. CDR3 length equals 12 residues. In DNA form, the CDR3 reads TGCGCCAGCAGTCAATCGATGACTGAAGCTTTCTTT. As protein: CASSQSMTEAFF.

This chain connects TRBV3-1 to TRBJ2-2; D is ambiguous. CDR3 length equals 11 residues. Germline CDR1 is LGHDT and CDR2 is YNNKEL (reference sequence). The V gene lost 1 base and the J gene lost 10 bases, with 4 bases spanning the gap. CDR3 nucleotides: TGTGCCAGCAGCCAAGTGACGGAGCTGTTTTTT. It specifies CASSQVTELFF.

In this sample, this clonotype turned up a few times. The chain carries TRBV30 and TRBJ2-7; possibly TRBD2 for D (6 bases). Trimming shortened V by 1 base and J by 7 bases, and 14 bases separated the two germline ends. The CDR3 loop spans 13 amino acids. CDR1 GTSNPN and CDR2 SVGIG come from the germline V gene (reference sequence). CDR3 amino acids: CAWSARTKFEQYF. The CDR3 DNA follows: TGTGCCTGGAGTGCCCGGACTAAGTTTGAGCAGTACTTC.

This chain connects TRBV6-1 to TRBJ1-4, with D perhaps TRBD1 (5 bases). Looked up from germline, CDR1 is MNHNS and CDR2 is SASEGT. CDR3 length: 18 residues. Deletions cut 6 bases from V and 4 bases from J, with 24 bases between. CDR3 sequence: CASRTSRGEVVGNEKLFF. CDR3 in DNA: TGTGCCAGCAGAACCTCCCGGGGGGAAGTAGTGGGTAATGAAAAACTGTTTTTT.

This clonotype was picked up a small number of times. The J gene is TRBJ1-1, the V gene TRBV19; unclear D gene. The length of the CDR3 is 13 residues. Germline V gene data show CDR1 as LNHDA and CDR2 as SQIVND (reference sequence). The V and J ends lost 3 bases and 6 bases respectively, with 11 bases between them. CDR3 in amino acids: CASSMRIGAEAFF. The CDR3, as DNA: TGTGCCAGTAGTATGAGGATTGGCGCTGAAGCTTTCTTT.

The chain joins TRBV6-4 to TRBJ1-2; TRBD1 might be the D (6 bases). V was pared by 5 bases and J by 4 bases, with 29 bases between. CDR3 size: 19 residues. The germline CDR1 and CDR2 sequences are MRHNA and SNTAGT. The chain's CDR3 is CASSTRQATRIIRSYGYTF. The CDR3 coding sequence is TGTGCCAGCAGTACTCGACAGGCGACCCGAATAATTAGGAGCTATGGCTACACCTTC.

In its sample, this clonotype was seen a few times. The V gene is TRBV12-5, the J gene TRBJ2-2; maybe TRBD2 (5 bases). CDR3 size: 13 residues. Trimming shortened V by 2 bases and J by 7 bases, and 8 bases separated the two germline ends. CDR1 is LGHNT, CDR2 FRNRAP, per germline. CDR3 coding DNA: TGTGCTAGTGGTTTGTCGGGGAACGGGGAGCTGTTTTTT. It is translated as CASGLSGNGELFF. Full variable domain (rest looked up from reference TRBV12-5 and TRBJ2-2): DARVTQTPRHKVTEMGQEVTMRCQPILGHNTVFWYRQTMMQGLELLAYFRNRAPLDDSGMPKDRFSAEMPDATLATLKIQPSEPRDSAVYFCASGLSGNGELFFGEGSRLTVL.

This chain connects TRBV7-8 to TRBJ2-5; D is uncertain. The V and J ends lost 0 bases and 1 base respectively, with 12 bases between them. The germline V gene encodes CDR1 SGHVS and CDR2 FQNEAQ. There are 16 residues in the CDR3. The CDR3 bases are TGTGCCAGCAGCTTAGCGCCCGGATCGATCCAAGAGACCCAGTACTTC. Its protein product is CASSLAPGSIQETQYF.

V usage is TRBV12-3 or TRBV12-4 and J usage is TRBJ1-1; possible D gene TRBD1, 6 bases. The CDR3 is 12 residues long. With 3 bases removed from V and 7 bases from J, the gap between germline ends came to 9 bases. CDR3 amino acids: CASSLTGFEAFF. In nucleotides, the CDR3 is TGTGCCAGCAGTTTGACAGGCTTTGAAGCTTTCTTT.

This clonotype occurred once. Since the CDR3 does not end with the conserved phenylalanine or tryptophan, this likely comes from a read error. This chain connects TRBV24-1 to TRBJ2-2; possibly TRBD1 for D (5 bases). The germline V gene has CDR1 KGHDR and CDR2 SFDVKD. Trimming removed 4 bases from V and 5 bases from J, with 10 bases in between. The CDR3 length is 14 residues. Here the CDR3 DNA reads TGTGCCACCAGTGAGCAGGGTGGGACCGGGGAGCTGTTTTTA. Protein: CATSEQGGTGELFL.